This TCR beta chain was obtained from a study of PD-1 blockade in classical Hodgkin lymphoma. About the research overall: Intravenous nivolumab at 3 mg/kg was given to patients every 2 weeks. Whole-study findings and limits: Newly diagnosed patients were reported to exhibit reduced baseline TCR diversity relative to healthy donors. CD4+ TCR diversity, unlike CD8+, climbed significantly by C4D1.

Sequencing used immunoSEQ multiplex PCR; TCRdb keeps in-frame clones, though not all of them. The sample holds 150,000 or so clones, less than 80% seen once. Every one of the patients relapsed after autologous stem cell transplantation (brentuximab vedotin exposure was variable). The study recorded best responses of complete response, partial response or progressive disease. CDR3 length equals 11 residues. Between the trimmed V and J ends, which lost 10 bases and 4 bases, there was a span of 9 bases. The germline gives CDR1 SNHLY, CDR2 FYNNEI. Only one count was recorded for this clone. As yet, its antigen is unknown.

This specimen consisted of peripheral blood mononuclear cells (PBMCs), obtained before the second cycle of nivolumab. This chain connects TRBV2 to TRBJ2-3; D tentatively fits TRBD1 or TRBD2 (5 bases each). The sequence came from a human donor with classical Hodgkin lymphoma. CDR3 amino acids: CANGTADTQYF. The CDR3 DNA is TGTGCCAATGGGACCGCAGATACGCAGTATTTT.